This T cell receptor (beta chain) was observed in a study of T cells in Graves' hyperthyroidism and ophthalmopathy (dated by TCRdb to between 2018 and 2020). A note on the overall study: Peripheral blood samples were taken at the time of initial diagnosis, prior to any treatment. After sampling, hyperthyroidism patients received methimazole starting at 30 mg daily, and ophthalmopathy patients received high-dose intravenous methylprednisolone. According to the paper, TCR Vbeta CDR3 sequencing was carried out on around 140 peripheral blood samples, which came from fewer than 50 ophthalmopathy, around 74 hyperthyroidism and roughly 17 progressor patients. The 100 or so discovery patients were randomly split 7:3 into training and test sets. The study also compared thyroid tissue and blood T-cell repertoires from 6 or 7 Graves' hyperthyroidism patients. TCR V-J signatures able to tell the groups apart were searched for in a discovery cohort of 90 to 100 patients, of whom around 42 had Graves' ophthalmopathy and around 56 had stable Graves' hyperthyroidism. Prospective prediction of ophthalmopathy was tested in an independent validation cohort consisting of 18 to 20 hyperthyroidism patients and some 15 patients who later progressed to ophthalmopathy.

On this clonotype: Its antigen is unknown. Base qualities are not at hand, and no much larger clone is one base apart.

Ophthalmopathy patients had moderately to severely active disease, Clinical Activity Score of at least 3, NOSPECS grade of at least 4, and duration under 3 months. Any patient with an uncontrolled infection, another autoimmune disease, pregnancy or lactation was excluded. Clinical symptoms, serum thyroxine and TRAb, thyroid ultrasound, and orbital computed tomography formed the basis for the diagnoses. Ficoll-Paque density gradient centrifugation was used to isolate PBMCs from 8 to 10 ml of fresh peripheral blood. Total RNA was extracted using Trizol reagent, and RNA quality was assessed on an Agilent 2100 Bioanalyzer. TCR beta CDR3 regions were amplified from RNA transcripts. The TCR CDR3 was subjected to a first round of RT-PCR using the HTBI primer set and the Qiagen OneStep RT-PCR kit. Libraries were constructed in a second round of multiplex PCR, after which size selection and purification were carried out. The libraries were sequenced on an Illumina HiSeq2000 using paired-end 100 bp reads. On the authors' methods: SOAPnuke was used to process the raw data, removing reads that contained adapters or uncalled bases, had a mean Phred below 15, or lacked an exact match to the constant primer or identifier. High-quality paired reads were merged using COPE v1.2.5, and each unique nucleotide sequence was defined as a clonotype. MiTCR v1.1 was used to align the clonotypes against IMGT TRBV, TRBD and TRBJ reference segments. The analysis was restricted to V-J combinations with a frequency above 0.0001, which together covered just over 99% of the repertoires. The TCS score was defined as F50 (clonal expansion) divided by E x V (chaos), with BLOSUM62-based TCRdist calculated between CDR3 peptides within each V-J. Welch's t-statistics and random forest reduced roughly 540 V-J features to some 14, which were used in a naive Bayes classifier (R e1071). In TCRdb, the public reads were trimmed at Q25 with fastp and aligned with MiXCR, with productive beta chains retained. Under each unique CDR3 protein, matching rows form one entry showing the most common genes and DNA. The V and J calls, along with clone size, are taken from TCRdb and not from the paper's own processing. In this sample the table shows some 300,000 distinct CDR3 sequences, about 19% of which occur a single time. The ten largest clones add up to just under 40% of the sample.

Clipping removes 6 bases from V and 3 bases from J, with 7 as the unmatched junction base count. Inclusive of the bounding cysteine and phenylalanine, the CDR3 is 15 residues long. Kept here is only the CDR3 DNA, which spans 45 bases and is read in frame from base 1. Based on the germline V gene, the CDR1 and CDR2 sequences are MDHEN and SYDVKM. What the research found in general, with its limitations: Most expanded thyroid clonotypes (frequency above 0.001) were also detected in blood, a finding suggesting that blood repertoires may reflect thyroid immune responses. No statistical method was used to set the sample size in advance, and investigators knew the group allocation. In validation, the model predicted progression to ophthalmopathy with over 60% sensitivity and 72% to 85% specificity, a median of approximately 6.5 months before onset. A 13 V-J signature model separated ophthalmopathy from stable hyperthyroidism, with around 90% sensitivity and roughly 84% specificity in cross-validation and 80%/75% in testing.

The rearrangement joined TRBV28 to TRBJ1-5; TRBD1 lines up with 8 middle nucleotides. The receptor was derived from a man between 50 and 59 years old with Graves' ophthalmopathy. Sequencing was carried out using blood. The CDR3 region has the sequence CASRRTGSNNQPQHF. Read as DNA, the sequence is TGTGCCAGCAGAAGGACAGGGAGTAACAATCAGCCCCAGCATTTT.